The clone carrying this TCR beta chain was counted a few times. This sample is drawn from a study of T-cell reconstitution after alpha-beta-depleted transplantation in children. Researchers prepared the TCRbeta library using unique molecular identifiers, the study reports. MiXCR was run by TCRdb on the PCR reads, yielding one entry per CDR3 protein. The data contain roughly 350,000 distinct CDR3 sequences, 10% of them singletons. The CDR3 covers 13 residues. Between the trimmed V and J ends, which lost 5 bases and 8 bases, there was a span of 13 bases. CDR1 LNHDA and CDR2 SQIVND come from the germline V gene (reference sequence).

This receptor was taken from a human donor who donated a stem cell graft to a child with acute lymphoblastic leukemia. The source was PBMCs from the stem cell graft donor, collected from the stem cell graft. The chain links TRBV19 to TRBJ2-4; D possibly corresponds to TRBD2 (6 bases). CDR3 sequence reads: CASSRRAGDIQYF. The DNA of the CDR3 is TGTGCCAGTAGTCGGAGGGCCGGCGACATTCAGTACTTC. The complete variable domain, with remaining parts taken from reference TRBV19 and TRBJ2-4, reads DGGITQSPKYLFRKEGQNVTLSCEQNLNHDAMYWYRQDPGQGLRLIYYSQIVNDFQKGDIAEGYSVSREKKESFPLTVTSAQKNPTAFYLCASSRRAGDIQYFGAGTRLSVL.